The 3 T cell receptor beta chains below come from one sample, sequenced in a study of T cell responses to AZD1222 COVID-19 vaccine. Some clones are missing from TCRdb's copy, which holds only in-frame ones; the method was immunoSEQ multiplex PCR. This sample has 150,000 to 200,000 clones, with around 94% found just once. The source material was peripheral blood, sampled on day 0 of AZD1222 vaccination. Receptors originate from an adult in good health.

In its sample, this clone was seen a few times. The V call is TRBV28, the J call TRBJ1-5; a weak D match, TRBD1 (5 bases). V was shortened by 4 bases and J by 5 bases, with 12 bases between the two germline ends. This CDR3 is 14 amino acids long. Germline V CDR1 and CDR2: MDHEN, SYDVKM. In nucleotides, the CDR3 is TGTGCCAGCAGTTCGACAGTTTTAGATCAGCCCCAGCATTTT. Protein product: CASSSTVLDQPQHF.

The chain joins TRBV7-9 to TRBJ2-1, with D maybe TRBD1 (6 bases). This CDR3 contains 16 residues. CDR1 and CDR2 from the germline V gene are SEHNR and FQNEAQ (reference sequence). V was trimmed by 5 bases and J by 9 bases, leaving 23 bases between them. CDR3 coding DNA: TGTGCCAGCAGCGGGGGCGCGAGACAACCCTCCAGTGAGCAGTTCTTC. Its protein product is CASSGGARQPSSEQFF. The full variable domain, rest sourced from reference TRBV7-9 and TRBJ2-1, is DTGVSQNPRHKITKRGQNVTFRCDPISEHNRLYWYRQTLGQGPEFLTYFQNEAQLEKSRLLSDRFSAERPKGSFSTLEIQRTEQGDSAMYLCASSGGARQPSSEQFFGPGTRLTVL.

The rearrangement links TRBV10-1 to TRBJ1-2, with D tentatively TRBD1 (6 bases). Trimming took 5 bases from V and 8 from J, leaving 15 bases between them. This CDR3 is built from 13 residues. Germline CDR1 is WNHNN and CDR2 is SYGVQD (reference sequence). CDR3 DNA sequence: TGCGCCAGCAGTCCTGTACAGGGCTGGGGCTACACCTTC. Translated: CASSPVQGWGYTF.